Shown below are 22 T cell receptor beta chains from a single sample sequenced in a study of blood T cells in healthy people across ages. The use of a sample-barcoded 5' primer and a J-beta primer mix characterized a second PCR of roughly 7 to 12 cycles. TCRdb reprocessed the 5' RACE reads with MiXCR, giving one entry per CDR3 protein. This sample carries about 640,000 distinct CDR3 sequences, around 54% of them seen once, and the ten largest clones take 30% to 45%. Sequenced sample: blood. These TCRs come from a man between 60 and 75 years old in good health.

The chain employs TRBV18 and TRBJ1-2; D gene unclear. V was clipped by 0 bases and J by 4 bases, with 12 bases between them. This CDR3 has 15 residues. Germline assignment: CDR1 KGHSH and CDR2 LQKENI. The CDR3 here is CASSPPSPGLYGYTF. CDR3 sequence (DNA): TGTGCCAGCTCACCACCGTCTCCAGGCCTCTATGGCTACACCTTC.

This rearrangement joins TRBV3-1 to TRBJ1-6; D possibly corresponds to TRBD1 (6 bases). Germline CDR1 is LGHDT and CDR2 is YNNKEL (reference sequence). CDR3 size: 15 residues. V gave up 2 bases and J gave up 7 bases, with 12 bases separating them. CDR3 nucleotides: TGTGCCAGCAGCCAAACCTTGAGGGGGAATTCACCCCTCCACTTT. Its protein product is CASSQTLRGNSPLHF.

This clonotype was counted only a few times. The chain employs TRBV20-1 and TRBJ2-7, with D tentatively TRBD1 (5 bases). The CDR3 spans 12 residues. Germline values: CDR1 DFQATT, CDR2 SNEGSKA (reference sequence). The V gene lost 6 bases and the J gene lost 0 bases, with 9 bases spanning the gap. The DNA for the CDR3 is TGCAGTGCCAGGGTCGCCTCCTACGAGCAGTACTTC. This sequence encodes CSARVASYEQYF.

This clonotype was counted only a few times. The chain has TRBV6-1 and TRBJ1-4; unclear D gene. The V end lost 0 bases, the J end lost 0 bases, and 8 bases lay between the germline ends. The length of the CDR3 is 16 residues. Per germline, CDR1 MNHNS and CDR2 SASEGT. CDR3 amino acids: CASSEAPGPTNEKLFF. CDR3 sequence (DNA): TGTGCCAGCAGTGAAGCGCCCGGTCCAACTAATGAAAAACTGTTTTTT.

The genes are TRBV12-3 or TRBV12-4 and TRBJ1-2, with D uncertain. CDR3 length: 14 amino acids. Trimming left V 2 bases short and J 8 bases short, with 15 bases between. The CDR3 spells CASSLTGLLWGYTF. CDR3 in DNA: TGTGCCAGCAGTTTAACGGGCCTTCTATGGGGCTACACCTTC.

The table lists this clonotype with a few counts. The rearrangement joins TRBV9 to TRBJ2-1; the D gene is possibly TRBD1 (8 bases). The length of the CDR3 is 17 residues. The V gene lost 0 bases and the J gene lost 6 bases, with 19 bases spanning the gap. From germline, CDR1 is SGDLS and CDR2 YYNGEE. Here the CDR3 DNA reads TGTGCCAGCAGCGTAGCCCCCCGGACAGGGAGGGGCAATGAGCAGTTCTTC. Translating gives CASSVAPRTGRGNEQFF. The full variable domain, in which reference TRBV9 and TRBJ2-1 provide the parts outside the CDR3, is DSGVTQTPKHLITATGQRVTLRCSPRSGDLSVYWYQQSLDQGLQFLIQYYNGEERAKGNILERFSAQQFPDLHSELNLSSLELGDSALYFCASSVAPRTGRGNEQFFGPGTRLTVL.

The V call is TRBV5-1, the J call TRBJ2-2, with D perhaps TRBD1 (5 bases). This CDR3 is built from 15 residues. V lost 0 bases and J 5 bases, leaving 11 bases between the germline ends. In germline, CDR1 is SGHRS, CDR2 YFSETQ. Here the CDR3 DNA reads TGCGCCAGCAGCTTGGCTGCAGGGCGGACCGGGGAGCTGTTTTTT. Protein: CASSLAAGRTGELFF. Based on the CDR3 plus reference TRBV5-1 and TRBJ2-2, the full variable domain is KAGVTQTPRYLIKTRGQQVTLSCSPISGHRSVSWYQQTPGQGLQFLFEYFSETQRNKGNFPGRFSGRQFSNSRSEMNVSTLELGDSALYLCASSLAAGRTGELFFGEGSRLTVL.

This clonotype was observed a single time. The chain uses TRBV4-1 and TRBJ1-2; 9 bases align to TRBD1. With 0 bases clipped from V and 4 bases from J, the junction kept 6 bases outside the gene matches. From germline, CDR1 is MGHRA and CDR2 YSYEKL. The CDR3 spans 16 residues. As DNA, the CDR3 is TGCGCCAGCAGCCAAGATCCCGGGACAGGGACCTATGGCTACACCTTC. This sequence encodes CASSQDPGTGTYGYTF.

Only a few counts were recorded for this clonotype. DNA of the CDR3: TGTGCCAGTAGTATGAACGGGGGGTCCCTTAATGAGCAGTTCTTC. Encoded protein: CASSMNGGSLNEQFF. This chain connects TRBV19 to TRBJ2-1; TRBD2 matches 7 bases. This CDR3 spans 15 amino acids. Trimming at V came to 3 bases and at J to 7 bases, leaving 9 bases not matched to a gene. From germline, CDR1 is LNHDA and CDR2 SQIVND (reference sequence).

The rearrangement links TRBV10-2 to TRBJ2-7; 9 nucleotides line up with TRBD1. This CDR3 spans 15 amino acids. Trimming took 5 bases from V and 2 from J; bases not matched to a gene: 7. CDR1 WSHSY and CDR2 SAAADI come from the germline V gene. The CDR3: CASSQPGQGPYEQYF. The DNA of the CDR3 is TGCGCCAGCAGTCAACCGGGACAGGGTCCCTACGAGCAGTACTTC.

This rearrangement joins TRBV20-1 to TRBJ2-5, with TRBD2 identical over 8 bases. The V and J ends lost 5 bases and 5 bases, in that order; junction bases with no gene match: 7. The V gene's germline CDR1 is DFQATT and CDR2 SNEGSKA (reference sequence). This CDR3 is 13 amino acids long. CDR3 nucleotides: TGCAGTGCTCGGGGGGGGCCCTTGGAGACCCAGTACTTC. This sequence encodes CSARGGPLETQYF.

The chain carries TRBV15 and TRBJ2-4; D uncertain. This CDR3 has 13 amino acids. CDR1 and CDR2 from the germline V gene are LNHNV and YYDKDF (reference sequence). The ends were cut back, 0 bases at V and 5 bases at J, with 5 bases in the middle. The CDR3 region is CATSREWENIQYF. For the CDR3, the DNA is TGTGCCACCAGCAGAGAGTGGGAAAACATTCAGTACTTC.

This chain links TRBV5-4 with TRBJ2-4, with TRBD2 matching over 8 bases. The J call is doubtful: the DNA matches TRBJ2-5 better. Germline loops: CDR1 SGHNT, CDR2 YYREEE (reference sequence). The CDR3 contains 14 residues. The CDR3, as DNA: TGTGCCAGCAGCCAGGGACTAGGGGAGGAGACCCAGTACTTC. It encodes CASSQGLGEETQYF.

Points on this clonotype: A read error may produce the germline difference seen at one junction end. The rearrangement links TRBV10-3 to TRBJ1-2, with 7 bases lining up with TRBD1. Per the germline V gene, CDR1 is ENHRY and CDR2 is SYGVKD. This CDR3 region has 13 residues. The DNA for the CDR3 is TGTGCCAGCAGTGGAGTAGACAGGGATGGCTACACCTTC. This sequence encodes CASSGVDRDGYTF.

This clonotype was found a few times. This chain connects TRBV11-2 to TRBJ2-1; unclear D gene. V dropped 3 bases and J dropped 5 bases, with 11 bases sitting between them. Germline V gene lookup returns CDR1 SGHAT and CDR2 FQNNGV. This CDR3 is 14 amino acids long. The DNA for the CDR3 is TGTGCCAGCAGCTTGGGATTGGAAAACAATGAGCAGTTCTTC. Translation: CASSLGLENNEQFF.

This clonotype was seen more than once but under ten times. V and J are TRBV12-3 or TRBV12-4 and TRBJ2-3; possibly TRBD1 or TRBD2 for D (5 bases each). Between the trimmed V and J ends, which lost 8 bases and 4 bases, there was a span of 10 bases. The CDR3 has 12 residues. Written as DNA, the CDR3 is TGTGCCAGCTCTAGGGGAGCAGATACGCAGTATTTT. This translates into CASSRGADTQYF.

The V and J genes are TRBV4-2 and TRBJ2-1; a weak D match, TRBD2 (5 bases). CDR3 length: 17 residues. V was cut by 3 bases and J by 0 bases, with 15 bases left in between. Per the germline V gene, CDR1 is LGHNA and CDR2 is YNFKEQ. CDR3 loop: CASSHPPRGSSYNEQFF. The CDR3 region has the DNA TGTGCCAGCAGCCACCCTCCACGGGGTAGCTCCTACAATGAGCAGTTCTTC.

The chain carries TRBV2 and TRBJ2-5; 8 bases match TRBD2. Trimming at V came to 8 bases and at J to 3 bases, leaving 11 bases not matched to a gene. CDR1 is SNHLY, CDR2 FYNNEI, per germline. The CDR3 spans 15 residues. The CDR3 reads CASHSGVTDKETQYF. The CDR3 DNA sequence: TGTGCCAGCCATAGCGGGGTCACTGACAAAGAGACCCAGTACTTC. The entire variable domain, with the rest obtained from reference TRBV2 and TRBJ2-5, is as follows: EPEVTQTPSHQVTQMGQEVILRCVPISNHLYFYWYRQILGQKVEFLVSFYNNEISEKSEIFDDQFSVERPDGSNFTLKIRSTKLEDSAMYFCASHSGVTDKETQYFGPGTRLLVL.

Only a few counts were recorded for this clonotype. V gene TRBV3-1 combines with J gene TRBJ2-5, with 14 bases lining up with TRBD2. This CDR3 comprises 16 residues. Per germline, CDR1 LGHDT and CDR2 YNNKEL (reference sequence). Trimming removed 5 bases from V and 6 bases from J; junction bases left unmatched: 8. CDR3 nucleotides: TGTGCCAGCAGCTTCGGACTAGCGGGGGGCCCGCAGACCCAGTACTTC. Encoded protein: CASSFGLAGGPQTQYF.

This chain links TRBV2 with TRBJ1-2; the match to TRBD1 covers 9 bases. The CDR3 has 14 residues. Germline CDR1 and CDR2: SNHLY and FYNNEI. V lost 8 bases, J lost 8 bases, and 12 bases stayed unmatched. The CDR3 protein is CASWADRGRGGYTF. DNA for the CDR3: TGTGCCAGCTGGGCGGACAGGGGAAGAGGCGGCTACACCTTC. The full variable domain, rest sourced from reference TRBV2 and TRBJ1-2, is EPEVTQTPSHQVTQMGQEVILRCVPISNHLYFYWYRQILGQKVEFLVSFYNNEISEKSEIFDDQFSVERPDGSNFTLKIRSTKLEDSAMYFCASWADRGRGGYTFGSGTRLTVV.

The chain links TRBV12-3 or TRBV12-4 to TRBJ2-5; 11 bases agree with TRBD1. The CDR3 sequence is 14 residues long. With 5 bases clipped from V and 11 bases from J, the junction kept 10 bases outside the gene matches. CDR3 bases: TGTGCCAGCAGTGCCGGGACAGGGGGGAGTGAGCAGTACTTC. As protein: CASSAGTGGSEQYF.

This clonotype appeared a single time. The chain uses TRBV20-1 and TRBJ2-1; perhaps TRBD2 as D (7 bases). The CDR3 has 15 residues. Between the trimmed V and J ends, which lost 6 bases and 4 bases, there was a span of 19 bases. Germline lookup yields CDR1 DFQATT and CDR2 SNEGSKA (reference sequence). The CDR3 nucleotides are TGCAGTGCCCCGGGAGTGGGGGGGCATTACAATGAGCAGTTCTTC. Its translation is CSAPGVGGHYNEQFF.